The clone carrying this T cell receptor (beta chain) was found many times. Its antigen is undetermined. Compared with germline, one end of the junction differs, possibly owing to a read error. The CDR3 totals 15 residues. Germline V CDR1 and CDR2: SEHNR, FQNEAQ (reference sequence). Amplified regions were TCR beta CDR3 sequences from RNA transcripts. HTBI primers drove first-round RT-PCR of the TCR CDR3. From the multiplex PCR reads, TCRdb called clonotypes with MiXCR, one entry per CDR3 protein. The sample lists 450,000 to 700,000 distinct CDR3 sequences; roughly 50% were seen once. This record comes from a study of T cells in Graves' hyperthyroidism and ophthalmopathy. Notes on the study in general: Blood also carried most thyroid clonotypes expanded above 0.001. Ophthalmopathy could be told apart from stable hyperthyroidism with a 13 V-J model.

Uncontrolled infections, other autoimmune diseases, pregnancy or lactation led to exclusion of patients. Thyroid ultrasound, orbital computed tomography, clinical symptoms, and serum thyroxine and TRAb underpinned diagnoses. The rearrangement links TRBV7-9 to TRBJ1-1, with 8 bases identical to TRBD1. What was sequenced was peripheral blood or thyroid tissue (not recorded which). This receptor was identified in an adult woman with Graves' disease, either hyperthyroidism or ophthalmopathy (not recorded which). The CDR3 region has the DNA TGCGCCAGCAGCTTATCTACAGGGGGGAACACTGAAGCTTTCTTT. Residues: CASSLSTGGNTEAFF.